This T cell receptor beta chain was sequenced during a study of cytomegalovirus exposure and HLA in healthy donors. Notes on the study in general: The authors excluded some V segments, including TRBV6-2 and TRBV6-3, as indistinguishable. Highest at DRB1 and lowest at HLA-C, TCR association rates differed among HLA loci in a later analysis.

This PCR relied on a set of 60 Vbeta primers and 13 Jbeta primers. Profiling relied on immunoSEQ multiplex PCR, and the TCRdb table lists in-frame clones only, not all of them. There are 200,000 or so clones in the sample; over 80% occur only once, and 1% to 1.5% lies in the top ten. Of note for this clone: Antigen unknown.

Trimming removed 3 bases from V and 6 bases from J, with 18 bases in between. CDR1 and CDR2 (germline): KGHSH, LQKENI. CDR3 size: 16 residues. This sequence was found in a young man in good health and CMV-seronegative. This chain joins TRBV18 and TRBJ1-5; D remains unclear. Sample: PBMCs. The CDR3 loop reads CASSPSPAGRAQPQHF. The CDR3 coding sequence is TGTGCCAGCTCACCCTCCCCGGCCGGGAGGGCTCAGCCCCAGCATTTT.